These T cell receptor beta chains were read from a single sample in a study of monozygotic twins with inflammatory bowel disease. Each CDR3 protein gets one entry in TCRdb, which reprocessed the 5' RACE reads and gives no DNA. Its clone listing holds nearly 450,000 distinct CDR3 sequences. Sequenced material: blood. The receptors shown here come from a human donor with ulcerative colitis or Crohn's disease, or a healthy co-twin of an affected twin (not recorded which). Each CDR3 is given with its conserved first and last residue. The order of the fields is CDR3 protein, V gene, J gene, CDR3 length.

CDR3 protein: CASSLGSQNSPLHF; V gene: TRBV5-1; J gene: TRBJ1-6; CDR3 length: 14
CDR3 protein: CASSLDLAGSTDTQYF; V gene: TRBV12-3/TRBV12-4; J gene: TRBJ2-3; CDR3 length: 16
CDR3 protein: CASSARGINQPQHF; V gene: TRBV7-2; J gene: TRBJ1-5; CDR3 length: 14
CDR3 protein: CSGNSGTDTQYF; V gene: TRBV20-1; J gene: TRBJ2-3; CDR3 length: 12
CDR3 protein: CAINVDRGPTYQYNEQFF; V gene: TRBV10-3; J gene: TRBJ2-1; CDR3 length: 18
CDR3 protein: CASTFRQGHQETQYF; V gene: TRBV5-1; J gene: TRBJ2-5; CDR3 length: 15
CDR3 protein: CASSQDRGSVYEQYF; V gene: TRBV3-1; J gene: TRBJ2-7; CDR3 length: 15
CDR3 protein: CASSQQGQNTEAFF; V gene: TRBV7-2; J gene: TRBJ1-1; CDR3 length: 14
CDR3 protein: CASSYGTLRNTEAFF; V gene: TRBV6-5; J gene: TRBJ1-1; CDR3 length: 15
CDR3 protein: CASAGALSYEQYF; V gene: TRBV6-2/TRBV6-3; J gene: TRBJ2-7; CDR3 length: 13
CDR3 protein: CASSELGRYEQYF; V gene: TRBV25-1; J gene: TRBJ2-7; CDR3 length: 13
CDR3 protein: CASSSPLLWGGREGYTF; V gene: TRBV12-3/TRBV12-4; J gene: TRBJ1-2; CDR3 length: 17
CDR3 protein: CASSLGDSNYNEQFF; V gene: TRBV12-3/TRBV12-4; J gene: TRBJ2-1; CDR3 length: 15
CDR3 protein: CASSFPALEQREGRFF; V gene: TRBV28; J gene: TRBJ2-1; CDR3 length: 16
CDR3 protein: CASSGRDRGNEQFF; V gene: TRBV2; J gene: TRBJ2-1; CDR3 length: 14
CDR3 protein: CASSPSVWGTHTGSNNQPQHF; V gene: TRBV4-1; J gene: TRBJ1-5; CDR3 length: 21
CDR3 protein: CASSRGGAGGNTGELFF; V gene: TRBV4-2; J gene: TRBJ2-2; CDR3 length: 17
CDR3 protein: CASSLQGLALHF; V gene: TRBV7-2; J gene: TRBJ1-5; CDR3 length: 12
CDR3 protein: CASSSTVTWDQPQHF; V gene: TRBV7-9; J gene: TRBJ1-5; CDR3 length: 15
CDR3 protein: CASSQDEQGRGYTF; V gene: TRBV3-1; J gene: TRBJ1-2; CDR3 length: 14
CDR3 protein: CASSQVAGGLYNEQFF; V gene: TRBV4-2; J gene: TRBJ2-1; CDR3 length: 16
CDR3 protein: CASSQDLRTGVPGEQYF; V gene: TRBV4-3; J gene: TRBJ2-7; CDR3 length: 17
CDR3 protein: CAITGLAGETGELFF; V gene: TRBV10-3; J gene: TRBJ2-2; CDR3 length: 15
CDR3 protein: CATQRGVDEKLFF; V gene: TRBV18; J gene: TRBJ1-4; CDR3 length: 13
CDR3 protein: CASSFLDGIMNEQFF; V gene: TRBV7-9; J gene: TRBJ2-1; CDR3 length: 15
CDR3 protein: CASRLRDSENQPQHF; V gene: TRBV5-8; J gene: TRBJ1-5; CDR3 length: 15
CDR3 protein: CASSGDRRGYTF; V gene: TRBV19; J gene: TRBJ1-2; CDR3 length: 12
CDR3 protein: CASSLAGGSSYNEQFF; V gene: TRBV5-5; J gene: TRBJ2-1; CDR3 length: 16
CDR3 protein: CAISERELAFF; V gene: TRBV10-3; J gene: TRBJ1-1; CDR3 length: 11
CDR3 protein: CSVEGSQKRQFF; V gene: TRBV29-1; J gene: TRBJ2-1; CDR3 length: 12
CDR3 protein: CASSQFLGPGELFF; V gene: TRBV3-1; J gene: TRBJ2-2; CDR3 length: 14
CDR3 protein: CASSLSKGGNQPQHF; V gene: TRBV4-3; J gene: TRBJ1-5; CDR3 length: 15
CDR3 protein: CASSLAGRADEQYF; V gene: TRBV5-1; J gene: TRBJ2-7; CDR3 length: 14
CDR3 protein: CASSLSLTDTQYF; V gene: TRBV4-2; J gene: TRBJ2-3; CDR3 length: 13
CDR3 protein: CASSQGTSTHEQYF; V gene: TRBV4-3; J gene: TRBJ2-7; CDR3 length: 14
CDR3 protein: CASSGKMNREVRKAFF; V gene: TRBV28; J gene: TRBJ1-1; CDR3 length: 16
CDR3 protein: CASSDLTGPQETQYF; V gene: TRBV25-1; J gene: TRBJ2-5; CDR3 length: 15
CDR3 protein: CASSAIAGAELFF; V gene: TRBV7-3; J gene: TRBJ2-2; CDR3 length: 13
CDR3 protein: CSATPGGTGELFF; V gene: TRBV20-1; J gene: TRBJ2-2; CDR3 length: 13
CDR3 protein: CASSMTNRAYNEQFF; V gene: TRBV19; J gene: TRBJ2-1; CDR3 length: 15
CDR3 protein: CASRGLAASEGQFF; V gene: TRBV27; J gene: TRBJ2-1; CDR3 length: 14
CDR3 protein: CSAGPGGGTEAFF; V gene: TRBV20-1; J gene: TRBJ1-1; CDR3 length: 13
CDR3 protein: CAGSSMRDTEAFF; V gene: TRBV7-3; J gene: TRBJ1-1; CDR3 length: 13
CDR3 protein: CASSLSAGGDEQYF; V gene: TRBV28; J gene: TRBJ2-7; CDR3 length: 14